These T cell receptor beta chains were read from a single sample in a study of glioma-infiltrating T cells after dendritic cell vaccination. Sequenced by immunoSEQ multiplex PCR; TCRdb stores in-frame clones only, minus some. This sample has tens of thousands of clones, with approximately 84% found just once. The specimen was blood, collected before dendritic cell vaccination. The receptors originated from a human donor with glioblastoma. The CDR3 runs from the conserved cysteine through the conserved F or W. A D gene is named only where the DNA matches it firmly. The size field is filled for only some rows; it gives once, few, many or a size class.

TGTGCCAGCAGCGAGGACAGGGTCACCGGGGAGCTGTTTTTT | CASSEDRVTGELFF | once | TRBJ2-2 | TRBD1 | TRBV11-2
TGTGCCAGCAGCTATACCGACAGGCCCACTTCACCCCTCCACTTT | CASSYTDRPTSPLHF | NA | TRBJ1-6 | NA | TRBV7-2
TGTGCCAGCAGGGTCCCCGGGACAGGTCGATTACAAGAGACCCAGTACTTC | CASRVPGTGRLQETQYF | NA | TRBJ2-5 | TRBD1 | TRBV2
TGTGCCAGCAGTGAAGTAGGGGATAAAAAACTGTTTTTT | CASSEVGDKKLFF | NA | TRBJ1-4 | NA | TRBV6-1
TGTGCCAGCAGTGAAAGGGAGCAAAATTCACCCCTCCACTTT | CASSEREQNSPLHF | NA | TRBJ1-6 | NA | TRBV6-1
TGCGCCAGCAGCCCCTCCAGGGCCCCAGATACGCAGTATTTT | CASSPSRAPDTQYF | NA | TRBJ2-3 | NA | TRBV4-1
TGTGCCAGCAGCTTTGTGGACAGTCTTTACGAGCAGTACTTC | CASSFVDSLYEQYF | NA | TRBJ2-7 | NA | TRBV7-8
TGTGCCAGCAGTGAAGCATCAGGACTCTACTCGGACAATGAGCAGTTCTTC | CASSEASGLYSDNEQFF | NA | TRBJ2-1 | NA | TRBV2
TGTGCCAGCTCCCGGGAGGAGGGTCGCAACTCACCCCTCCACTTT | CASSREEGRNSPLHF | NA | TRBJ1-6 | NA | TRBV18
TGTGCCAGCAGCGTCCGGACTAGCGGGGGTGGAGAGACCCAGTACTTC | CASSVRTSGGGETQYF | few | TRBJ2-5 | TRBD2 | TRBV11-3
TGTGCCAGCAGCCCCCGGCCGACTAGCCATGAGCAGTTCTTC | CASSPRPTSHEQFF | NA | TRBJ2-1 | TRBD2 | TRBV9
TGTGCCAGCAGCCGAGACAGCACCGGGGAGCTGTTTTTT | CASSRDSTGELFF | NA | TRBJ2-2 | NA | TRBV11-1
TGTGCCAGCAGCGCCGTGGGACAGGCCTACGAGCAGTACTTC | CASSAVGQAYEQYF | NA | TRBJ2-7 | TRBD1 | TRBV7-2
TGCAGCGTTGGGGAGGGGAGGCAATACGAGCAGTACTTC | CSVGEGRQYEQYF | NA | TRBJ2-7 | TRBD2 | TRBV29-1
TGTGCTAGTGGTTCGGACAGCAGGGGGCGGGATACGCAGTATTTT | CASGSDSRGRDTQYF | NA | TRBJ2-3 | TRBD1 | TRBV12-5
TGTGCCAGCAGAGGATTTACAGGAGCGAGCGAGCAGTACTTC | CASRGFTGASEQYF | NA | TRBJ2-7 | NA | TRBV28
TGCGCCAGCAGCCAAGCGGGACTAGCGGGGAATGAGCAGTTCTTC | CASSQAGLAGNEQFF | NA | TRBJ2-1 | TRBD2 | TRBV4-3
TGTGCCAGCAGCCGTAGCGGGGGGCAAAACTACGAGCAGTACTTC | CASSRSGGQNYEQYF | NA | TRBJ2-7 | TRBD2 | TRBV5-5
TGTGCCAGCAGCCTAGGGACAGGAGACTACAATGAGCAGTTCTTC | CASSLGTGDYNEQFF | NA | TRBJ2-1 | TRBD1 | TRBV5-8
TGTGCCAGCAGCCACCCGCGGGACAGGGGGGAAAAACTGTTTTTT | CASSHPRDRGEKLFF | NA | TRBJ1-4 | TRBD1 | TRBV4-2
TGTGCCAGCAGCTCACCCGGGGAAGGTTTAAATCAGCCCCAGCATTTT | CASSSPGEGLNQPQHF | NA | TRBJ1-5 | NA | TRBV28
TGCAGCGTTGAAAGGGGGCTCGAGCAGTACTTC | CSVERGLEQYF | NA | TRBJ2-7 | TRBD1 | TRBV29-1
TGTGCCAGCAGTTTAGACACCCTACCTAACTATGGCTACACCTTC | CASSLDTLPNYGYTF | NA | TRBJ1-2 | NA | TRBV28
TGTGCCAGCAGCCCCCGGGCGGGGGGGCCGACAGATACGCAGTATTTT | CASSPRAGGPTDTQYF | NA | TRBJ2-3 | TRBD2 | TRBV9
TGTGCCAGCAGCATACACAGGGAAATTGGAAACACCATATATTTT | CASSIHREIGNTIYF | NA | TRBJ1-3 | NA | TRBV7-9
TGTGCCAGCAGTCCTCCCCCAGGGGTTAGCTCCTACGAGCAGTACTTC | CASSPPPGVSSYEQYF | NA | TRBJ2-7 | NA | TRBV7-9
TGCGCCAGCAGCCCGGGACAGGGGCGTTCCTACAATGAGCAGTTCTTC | CASSPGQGRSYNEQFF | NA | TRBJ2-1 | TRBD1 | TRBV4-3
TGTGCCAGCAGCCAAGATAGGGCTAGCGGGGGTTACGAGCAGTACTTC | CASSQDRASGGYEQYF | NA | TRBJ2-7 | TRBD2 | TRBV4-2
TGTGCCAGCAGTGAATATGGGGGCTTAGATGGCTACACCTTC | CASSEYGGLDGYTF | few | TRBJ1-2 | NA | TRBV2
TGTGCCAGCAGCCTGAGTGAGGGGGCCTACGAGCAGTACTTC | CASSLSEGAYEQYF | few | TRBJ2-7 | NA | TRBV27
TGTGCCACCTCTTACCCCAGGACTAGCACAGATACGCAGTATTTT | CATSYPRTSTDTQYF | NA | TRBJ2-3 | NA | TRBV2
TGTGCCAGCAGTGAAGCGTCAGGGGGGACGCAGTATTTT | CASSEASGGTQYF | NA | TRBJ2-3 | NA | TRBV2
TGTGCCAGCAGAACTGGACAGGGGAACACCGGGGAGCTGTTTTTT | CASRTGQGNTGELFF | NA | TRBJ2-2 | TRBD1 | TRBV6-1
TGTGCCAGCAGTGACTCTAGGGGAGATACGCAGTATTTT | CASSDSRGDTQYF | NA | TRBJ2-3 | NA | TRBV6-4
TGTGCCATCAGTCCGGGGTTCAGGCGATCGGATGAAAAACTGTTTTTT | CAISPGFRRSDEKLFF | NA | TRBJ1-4 | NA | TRBV10-3
TGTGCCAGCAGTGACCCCCCTAGCGGGGGTTCCTACGAGCAGTACTTC | CASSDPPSGGSYEQYF | NA | TRBJ2-7 | TRBD2 | TRBV25-1
TGCGCCAGCAGCTCGGGACAGGGGTCCTACGAGCAGTACTTC | CASSSGQGSYEQYF | NA | TRBJ2-7 | TRBD1 | TRBV5-1
TGTGCCAGTAGCAGGAGCGGGGGGCGGCTGACTGAAGCTTTCTTT | CASSRSGGRLTEAFF | NA | TRBJ1-1 | NA | TRBV19
TGTGCCAGCAGCCTGGGACGGGGGAGCTCTGAAGCTTTCTTT | CASSLGRGSSEAFF | once | TRBJ1-1 | NA | TRBV5-4
TGTGCCAGCAGCATCTCGGGGGGGTGGGCAGATACGCAGTATTTT | CASSISGGWADTQYF | NA | TRBJ2-3 | TRBD2 | TRBV7-8
TGTGCCAGCAGCTTAGAGGCAGGGACTTATGGCTACACCTTC | CASSLEAGTYGYTF | few | TRBJ1-2 | NA | TRBV7-8
TGTGCCAGCAGCGTAGGACAGGCGAACACCGGGGAGCTGTTTTTT | CASSVGQANTGELFF | NA | TRBJ2-2 | NA | TRBV9
TGTGCCAGCAGCTCCGGGACAGGGGATGAAAAACTGTTTTTT | CASSSGTGDEKLFF | NA | TRBJ1-4 | TRBD1 | TRBV7-6
TGTGCCAGCAGAAACAGGGGGCAGAGCACAGATACGCAGTATTTT | CASRNRGQSTDTQYF | NA | TRBJ2-3 | TRBD1 | TRBV28
TGTGCCAGTAGTATCGTATTACCGGGACAGGGAATTGCCTACGAGCAGTACTTC | CASSIVLPGQGIAYEQYF | NA | TRBJ2-7 | TRBD1 | TRBV19
TGTGCTAGTGCCCACCCGGACATGAACAATAAGCAGTTCTTC | CASAHPDMNNKQFF | NA | TRBJ2-1 | NA | TRBV12-5
TGTGCCAGCAGCATCGGACTAAGAGTCGAGACCCAGTACTTC | CASSIGLRVETQYF | NA | TRBJ2-5 | NA | TRBV7-6
TGTGCCAGCAGTGCGCGGACAGGGAGTTACGAGCAGTACTTC | CASSARTGSYEQYF | NA | TRBJ2-7 | TRBD1 | TRBV6-1
TGTGCCAGCAGTTGGGAGAATTTCGGGGGCTACACCTTC | CASSWENFGGYTF | NA | TRBJ1-2 | NA | TRBV28